The 16 T cell receptor beta chains given below trace back to one sample, sequenced in a study of CD8+CD57+ T cells in acquired aplastic anemia. Genomic DNA templated the TCR beta VDJ and CDR3 profiling. One entry per CDR3 protein results from TCRdb running MiXCR on the reads. The repertoire holds under 200,000 distinct CDR3 sequences, with 64% as singletons. The sequenced sample consisted of sorted CD4+, CD8+, or CD8+CD57+ T cells (not recorded which) from PBMCs. The receptors here all came from a human donor with severe aplastic anemia or a healthy control (not recorded which).

V and J are TRBV29-1 and TRBJ2-7, with D uncertain. This CDR3 region has 13 residues. Deletions cut 4 bases from V and 1 base from J, with 11 bases between. Germline assignment: CDR1 SQVTM and CDR2 ANQGSEA. The CDR3 DNA reads TGCAGCGTTGCCGGCGGCCTTTCCTACGAGCAGTACTTC. This codes for CSVAGGLSYEQYF.

The V call is TRBV7-3, the J call TRBJ1-5; no definite D call. The CDR3 consists of 13 residues. Germline V gene lookup returns CDR1 SGHTA and CDR2 FQGTGA. Trimming pared 4 bases from V and 0 bases from J, leaving 4 bases between. CDR3 nucleotide sequence: TGTGCCAGCAGCTGGGATAGCAATCAGCCCCAGCATTTT. This codes for CASSWDSNQPQHF.

This clonotype was recorded at least ten times. The gene calls are TRBV27 and TRBJ2-2; D gene uncertain. V was clipped by 2 bases and J by 5 bases, with 6 bases between them. The CDR3 runs to 13 residues. CDR1 MNHEY and CDR2 SMNVEV come from the germline V gene (reference sequence). CDR3 nucleotides: TGTGCCAGCAGTTTAGGTTGGACCGGGGAGCTGTTTTTT. Translated: CASSLGWTGELFF.

The V gene is TRBV10-3, the J gene TRBJ2-7; 7 nucleotides align to TRBD1. Germline V gives CDR1 ENHRY, CDR2 SYGVKD. V shed 2 bases, J shed 0 bases, and the junction held 7 bases outside the gene matches. The CDR3 loop spans 16 amino acids. The CDR3 loop reads CAISEPRGPDSYEQYF. The CDR3 DNA follows: TGTGCCATCAGTGAGCCAAGGGGGCCTGACTCCTACGAGCAGTACTTC.

With respect to this clonotype: At one end the junction does not follow the germline gene, possibly because of a read error. In DNA form, the CDR3 reads TGCAGCGCTAGGGACTCGAGGACCACCGGGGAGCTGTTTTTT. Translating it yields CSARDSRTTGELFF. The chain carries TRBV20-1 and TRBJ2-2; TRBD2 might be the D (6 bases). Germline V gene data show CDR1 as DFQATT and CDR2 as SNEGSKA (reference sequence). The CDR3 extends over 14 amino acids.

The chain recombines TRBV10-3 with TRBJ2-7; 7 bases line up with TRBD1. The CDR3 length is 16 residues. The trim removed 1 base at V and 4 bases at J, leaving 10 bases unmatched. The germline V gene has CDR1 ENHRY and CDR2 SYGVKD. CDR3 nucleotides: TGTGCCATCAGTGAGTGGGGGCAAGACAGGGCGTACGAGCAGTACTTC. Encoded protein: CAISEWGQDRAYEQYF.

The genes are TRBV20-1 and TRBJ2-7; D possibly corresponds to TRBD1 (6 bases). CDR1 DFQATT and CDR2 SNEGSKA come from the germline V gene (reference sequence). V lost 5 bases and J lost 3, with 17 bases in between. This CDR3 region has 14 residues. The CDR3 reads CSARGQITVYEQYF. The CDR3 DNA reads as TGCAGTGCTCGAGGACAGATTACTGTCTACGAGCAGTACTTC.

This clonotype has more than one count but fewer than ten. The J gene is TRBJ2-7, the V gene TRBV6-1; D possibly corresponds to TRBD1 (5 bases). V lost 5 bases and J 3 bases, leaving 11 bases between the germline ends. CDR3 length equals 13 residues. The germline gives CDR1 MNHNS, CDR2 SASEGT. Here the CDR3 reads CASSKTQGYEQYF. The CDR3 DNA is TGTGCCAGCAGTAAAACCCAGGGCTACGAGCAGTACTTC.

The rearrangement joins TRBV6-5 to TRBJ1-6; D gene uncertain. Germline-derived CDR1 and CDR2 are MNHEY and SVGAGI. This CDR3 has 13 residues. Trimming took 9 bases from V and 0 from J, leaving 6 bases between them. CDR3 sequence (DNA): TGTGCCAGTTCAAGCTCCTATAATTCACCCCTCCACTTT. Amino acids: CASSSSYNSPLHF.

The sample holds a few counts of this clonotype. J is TRBJ1-2 and V is TRBV19; 7 positions agree with TRBD1. This CDR3 is built from 15 residues. J gave up 2 bases and V 5 bases, and 8 bases lay outside the gene matches. The germline gives CDR1 LNHDA, CDR2 SQIVND (reference sequence). The CDR3 DNA sequence: TGTGCCAGTAGTCCCAGTACAGGGGTCAACTATGGCTACACCTTC. Amino acid sequence: CASSPSTGVNYGYTF.

The gene calls are TRBV7-2 and TRBJ2-7, with 8 nucleotides matching TRBD1. The CDR3 extends over 15 amino acids. In germline, CDR1 is SGHTA, CDR2 FQGNSA. Germline trimming cut 4 bases from V and 7 bases from J; bases unmatched to any gene: 12. The CDR3 coding sequence is TGTGCCAGCAGCTCCCAAGGGGGTAGACAGGGGGAGCAGTACTTC. As protein: CASSSQGGRQGEQYF.

The gene calls are TRBV7-9 and TRBJ2-5, with a weak D call TRBD2 (7 bases). This CDR3 region has 14 residues. V lost 8 bases to trimming and J lost 0 bases, with 13 bases between them. The V gene's germline CDR1 is SEHNR and CDR2 FQNEAQ (reference sequence). The CDR3 nucleotides are TGTGCCAGCCTTGAGGGGGGGTACCAAGAGACCCAGTACTTC. Translation gives CASLEGGYQETQYF.

The rearrangement joins TRBV14 to TRBJ2-7; TRBD1 matches at 10 bases. The CDR3 is 15 residues long. Unmatched junction bases numbered 4, after V lost 1 base and J lost 4 bases. The V gene's germline CDR1 is SGHDN and CDR2 FVKESK. The CDR3 loop reads CASSQGGTGVYEQYF. CDR3 DNA: TGTGCCAGCAGCCAAGGTGGGACAGGGGTTTACGAGCAGTACTTC.

The chain couples TRBV20-1 to TRBJ2-7, with D possibly TRBD1 on 5 matching bases. The germline V gene encodes CDR1 DFQATT and CDR2 SNEGSKA (reference sequence). The V and J ends lost 3 bases and 3 bases respectively, with 9 bases between them. The CDR3 sequence is 12 residues long. The CDR3 DNA reads as TGCAGTGCTAGTACCGACAGCTACGAGCAGTACTTC. Residues: CSASTDSYEQYF.

The chain couples TRBV9 to TRBJ1-2, with D perhaps matching TRBD1 (5 bases). Trimming shortened V by 0 bases and J by 6 bases, and 9 bases separated the two germline ends. Germline CDR1 and CDR2: SGDLS and YYNGEE. CDR3 length: 13 amino acids. The CDR3 is CASSVEGRDGYTF. The CDR3 region has the DNA TGTGCCAGCAGCGTAGAGGGGAGGGATGGCTACACCTTC. The variable domain in full, completed from reference TRBV9 and TRBJ1-2, reads DSGVTQTPKHLITATGQRVTLRCSPRSGDLSVYWYQQSLDQGLQFLIQYYNGEERAKGNILERFSAQQFPDLHSELNLSSLELGDSALYFCASSVEGRDGYTFGSGTRLTVV.

This clonotype occurred many times. The chain joins TRBV19 to TRBJ1-2; D call uncertain. Germline lookup yields CDR1 LNHDA and CDR2 SQIVND (reference sequence). Deletions cut 3 bases from V and 4 bases from J, with 15 bases between. This CDR3 region has 15 residues. The chain's CDR3 is CASSISHEGIYGYTF. The CDR3 DNA is TGTGCCAGTAGTATCAGCCACGAAGGGATCTATGGCTACACCTTC.